These 24 T cell receptor beta chains share one sample of origin, sequenced in a study of cytomegalovirus exposure and HLA in healthy donors (dated by TCRdb to between 2016 and 2019). Library creation used the immunoSEQ multiplex PCR assay. The multiplex PCR relied on a mix of 60 forward primers for TCR Vbeta segments and 13 reverse primers for TCR Jbeta segments. The clones in this table, taken by TCRdb from immuneACCESS, are in-frame only. Not every clone is retained; where verified, under half of the shortfall comes from an unresolved V gene, and the cause of the rest is unknown. This sample has 100,000 to 150,000 clones in its table, and over 70% of those were observed once. The leading ten clones occupy approximately 3.8% of the sample. The specimen sequenced was PBMCs. The receptors were sampled from a man aged 40-55 years in good health and CMV-seropositive.

V gene TRBV2 combines with J gene TRBJ2-5, with D unclear. Trimming stripped 4 bases from V and 8 bases from J, with 11 bases between. The germline gives CDR1 SNHLY, CDR2 FYNNEI. There are 12 residues in the CDR3. CDR3 nucleotide sequence: TGTGCCAGCAGTGGGGCAGCATTAACCCAGTACTTC. It encodes CASSGAALTQYF.

This clone was picked up a small number of times. The chain recombines TRBV19 with TRBJ2-2, with 9 nucleotides matching TRBD2. The germline V gene encodes CDR1 LNHDA and CDR2 SQIVND (reference sequence). The CDR3 spans 14 residues. The V gene end was trimmed by 8 bases and the J gene end by 2 bases; junction bases not matched to a gene: 3. The CDR3 DNA reads TGTGCCAGTGGTAGCGGGGGAAACACCGGGGAGCTGTTTTTT. This encodes CASGSGGNTGELFF.

Of note for this clone: Within the sample, other DNA sequences also encode this same CDR3. The V call is TRBV6-4, the J call TRBJ1-1; 8 nucleotides agree with TRBD1. Germline lookup yields CDR1 MRHNA and CDR2 SNTAGT. The CDR3 runs 13 residues. Unmatched junction bases numbered 4, after V lost 6 bases and J lost 4 bases. The CDR3 is CASSAGQATEAFF. CDR3 in DNA: TGTGCCAGCAGCGCGGGACAGGCCACTGAAGCTTTCTTT.

The chain is built from TRBV9 and TRBJ2-5; D is possibly TRBD1 (6 bases). With 4 bases removed from V and 4 bases from J, the gap between germline ends came to 20 bases. Germline values: CDR1 SGDLS, CDR2 YYNGEE. The CDR3 runs to 16 residues. Here the CDR3 reads CASSSPRAWGPETQYF. The CDR3 DNA is TGTGCCAGCAGCTCACCTAGAGCGTGGGGGCCAGAGACCCAGTACTTC.

The chain uses TRBV4-3 and TRBJ2-1, with 10 bases lining up with TRBD2. V shed 0 bases, J shed 0 bases, and the junction held 2 bases outside the gene matches. CDR1 LGHNA and CDR2 YSLEER come from the germline V gene. The CDR3 is 17 residues long. The CDR3 DNA reads TGCGCCAGCAGCCAAGATCCTAGCGGGAGCTCCTACAATGAGCAGTTCTTC. It specifies CASSQDPSGSSYNEQFF.

The count of this clone is one. The chain is built from TRBV6-1 and TRBJ1-5, with D hard to call. The germline gives CDR1 MNHNS, CDR2 SASEGT. This CDR3 is built from 14 residues. With 1 base removed from V and 9 bases from J, the gap between germline ends came to 13 bases. In DNA, the CDR3 is TGTGCCAGCAGTGAAGGGAGGTTGAATTGGCCCCAGCATTTT. Protein: CASSEGRLNWPQHF.

This chain joins TRBV5-4 and TRBJ2-3, with 13 nucleotides matching TRBD2. CDR3 length equals 16 residues. The germline V gene has CDR1 SGHNT and CDR2 YYREEE (reference sequence). V shed 10 bases and J 6 bases; nucleotides not matched to a gene: 14. In DNA form, the CDR3 reads TGTGCCGGACACGACAGACTAGCGGGGGGCCCGGATACGCAGTATTTT. Protein: CAGHDRLAGGPDTQYF. The entire variable domain, with the rest obtained from reference TRBV5-4 and TRBJ2-3, is as follows: ETGVTQSPTHLIKTRGQQVTLRCSSQSGHNTVSWYQQALGQGPQFIFQYYREEENGRGNFPPRFSGLQFPNYSSELNVNALELDDSALYLCAGHDRLAGGPDTQYFGPGTRLTVL.

The chain employs TRBV6-5 and TRBJ1-1, with D possibly TRBD1 on 6 matching bases. Deletions cut 6 bases from V and 1 base from J, with 15 bases between. Germline values: CDR1 MNHEY, CDR2 SVGAGI. The CDR3 is made up of 15 amino acids. The CDR3 spells CASRSQGSRNTEAFF. The CDR3 DNA follows: TGTGCCAGCAGGTCACAGGGTTCTCGGAACACTGAAGCTTTCTTT.

The rearrangement uses TRBV14 and TRBJ2-7; no reliable D call. In germline, CDR1 is SGHDN, CDR2 FVKESK. CDR3 length: 14 residues. V was trimmed by 1 base and J by 3 bases, leaving 10 bases between them. This chain's CDR3 is CASSQGRPGYEQYF. The CDR3 DNA reads as TGTGCCAGCAGCCAAGGCCGTCCGGGCTACGAGCAGTACTTC.

The sample holds one count of this clone. The V and J genes are TRBV5-6 and TRBJ2-1, with D maybe TRBD1 (6 bases). Trimming took 1 base from V and 5 from J, leaving 7 bases between them. There are 13 residues in the CDR3. Germline CDR1 reads SGHDT; CDR2 reads YYEEEE. CDR3 protein: CASSLTGNNEQFF. DNA for the CDR3: TGTGCCAGCAGCTTGACAGGGAACAATGAGCAGTTCTTC.

This rearrangement joins TRBV7-2 to TRBJ2-3; 15 bases match TRBD2. Losses at the gene ends were 10 bases for V and 8 bases for J; bases not matched to a gene: 7. Germline V gene data show CDR1 as SGHTA and CDR2 as FQGNSA. The CDR3 totals 14 residues. In DNA form, the CDR3 reads TGTGCCACCGGAGGACTAGCGGGAGGGCTTACGCAGTATTTT. It encodes CATGGLAGGLTQYF.

The J gene is TRBJ1-1, the V gene TRBV7-2; no clear D. CDR1 and CDR2 from the germline V gene are SGHTA and FQGNSA. The CDR3 spans 12 residues. V was pared by 1 base and J by 9 bases, with 9 bases between. The CDR3 DNA reads TGTGCCAGCAGCTTAGGGCAGAACCAAGCTTTCTTT. Protein sequence: CASSLGQNQAFF.

The rearrangement uses TRBV6-1 and TRBJ1-4; 8 bases fit TRBD1. Losses at the gene ends were 4 bases for V and 8 bases for J; bases not matched to a gene: 6. Per germline, CDR1 MNHNS and CDR2 SASEGT. There are 14 residues in the CDR3. DNA for the CDR3: TGTGCCAGCAGTGCGAGACAGGGGAACGAAAAACTGTTTTTT. This translates into CASSARQGNEKLFF.

The chain employs TRBV14 and TRBJ2-5; weak D call: TRBD2 (7 bases). CDR3 length: 14 amino acids. Germline V lookup: CDR1 SGHDN, CDR2 FVKESK. The germline V and J ends were trimmed by 5 bases and 11 bases, with 21 bases remaining between them. As DNA, the CDR3 is TGTGCCAGCAGCAACCCCGGGGGGCCGGGTGAGCAGTACTTC. This gives the protein CASSNPGGPGEQYF.

The chain couples TRBV7-9 to TRBJ1-2; a possible D gene is TRBD1 (6 bases). Germline lookup yields CDR1 SEHNR and CDR2 FQNEAQ (reference sequence). The CDR3 totals 12 residues. V was clipped by 10 bases and J by 3 bases, with 12 bases between them. The CDR3 protein is CATGQRHYGYTF. The CDR3 DNA reads TGTGCCACAGGACAGAGGCACTATGGCTACACCTTC. Supplemented by reference TRBV7-9 and TRBJ1-2, the full variable domain reads DTGVSQNPRHKITKRGQNVTFRCDPISEHNRLYWYRQTLGQGPEFLTYFQNEAQLEKSRLLSDRFSAERPKGSFSTLEIQRTEQGDSAMYLCATGQRHYGYTFGSGTRLTVV.

J is TRBJ2-1 and V is TRBV2, with TRBD2 identical over 11 bases. V lost 6 bases and J lost 15; bases outside the gene matches: 13. From germline, CDR1 is SNHLY and CDR2 FYNNEI. The CDR3 is 14 residues long. The CDR3 DNA sequence: TGTGCCAGCAGCCCGACTAGCGGGACAGTAGAGGCGTTCTTC. Translating it yields CASSPTSGTVEAFF. Drawing the rest from reference TRBV2 and TRBJ2-1, the complete variable domain is EPEVTQTPSHQVTQMGQEVILRCVPISNHLYFYWYRQILGQKVEFLVSFYNNEISEKSEIFDDQFSVERPDGSNFTLKIRSTKLEDSAMYFCASSPTSGTVEAFFGPGTRLTVL.

The J gene is TRBJ1-1, the V gene TRBV7-9, with D maybe TRBD1 (5 bases). The V gene's germline CDR1 is SEHNR and CDR2 FQNEAQ (reference sequence). Trimming removed 5 bases from V and 4 bases from J, with 8 bases in between. The CDR3 has 12 amino acids. CDR3 in amino acids: CASSPRGTEAFF. The DNA for the CDR3 is TGTGCCAGCAGCCCTAGGGGCACTGAAGCTTTCTTT.

The V and J genes are TRBV5-1 and TRBJ2-4; 7 bases agree with TRBD1. This CDR3 has 11 residues. CDR1 is SGHRS and CDR2 is YFSETQ in the germline V gene. The V gene end was trimmed by 2 bases and the J gene end by 11 bases; junction bases not matched to a gene: 1. Written as DNA, the CDR3 is TGCGCCAGCAGCTTCGACAGGGTTCAGTACTTC. This gives the protein CASSFDRVQYF.

This clone has only a few counts. The chain has TRBV5-5 and TRBJ1-2; D call uncertain. The CDR3 runs to 14 residues. The V gene lost 2 bases and the J gene lost 3 bases, with 11 bases spanning the gap. Germline-derived CDR1 and CDR2 are SGHKS and YYEKEE (reference sequence). CDR3 bases: TGTGCCAGCAGCTTCACTCTTTTAGACTATGGCTACACCTTC. Translation: CASSFTLLDYGYTF.

This clone was observed once. This chain links TRBV5-1 with TRBJ2-3; D remains ambiguous. Germline values: CDR1 SGHRS, CDR2 YFSETQ. Trimming pared 2 bases from V and 5 bases from J, leaving 6 bases between. The CDR3 is made up of 12 amino acids. This chain's CDR3 is CASSFARDTQYF. In DNA form, the CDR3 reads TGCGCCAGCAGCTTCGCTAGAGATACGCAGTATTTT.

This clone was found once. This chain's CDR3 is CASRQGPREQYF. The CDR3 DNA is TGTGCCAGCAGACAGGGCCCTCGGGAGCAGTACTTC. V usage is TRBV27 and J usage is TRBJ2-7; TRBD1 might be the D (6 bases). Trimming removed 6 bases from V and 7 bases from J, with 13 bases in between. This CDR3 is 12 amino acids long. Germline assignment: CDR1 MNHEY and CDR2 SMNVEV (reference sequence).

The rearrangement uses TRBV10-3 and TRBJ2-5; 9 positions agree with TRBD2. The germline V gene encodes CDR1 ENHRY and CDR2 SYGVKD. This CDR3 has 17 residues. The J segment lost 4 bases and the V segment lost 0 bases, leaving 9 bases of the junction unmatched. The chain's CDR3 is CAISESGSGGLGETQYF. CDR3 nucleotide sequence: TGTGCCATCAGTGAGTCGGGTAGCGGGGGCCTGGGAGAGACCCAGTACTTC.

This clone came up a few times. The rearrangement joins TRBV7-9 to TRBJ2-1, with D possibly being TRBD1 (6 bases). CDR1 is SEHNR, CDR2 FQNEAQ, per germline (reference sequence). CDR3 length: 15 amino acids. Trimming removed 7 bases from V and 4 bases from J, with 17 bases in between. The DNA for the CDR3 is TGTGCCAGCACCTTGGGGCGTACAGGGTACAATGAGCAGTTCTTC. Translated: CASTLGRTGYNEQFF.

The chain links TRBV6-5 to TRBJ2-3, with D tentatively TRBD2 (5 bases). V lost 11 bases, J lost 5 bases, and 11 bases lay in between. The CDR3 spans 11 residues. Germline CDR1 MNHEY, CDR2 SVGAGI. Here the CDR3 reads CAASGLDTQYF. In DNA form, the CDR3 reads TGTGCCGCGTCGGGGTTAGATACGCAGTATTTT.